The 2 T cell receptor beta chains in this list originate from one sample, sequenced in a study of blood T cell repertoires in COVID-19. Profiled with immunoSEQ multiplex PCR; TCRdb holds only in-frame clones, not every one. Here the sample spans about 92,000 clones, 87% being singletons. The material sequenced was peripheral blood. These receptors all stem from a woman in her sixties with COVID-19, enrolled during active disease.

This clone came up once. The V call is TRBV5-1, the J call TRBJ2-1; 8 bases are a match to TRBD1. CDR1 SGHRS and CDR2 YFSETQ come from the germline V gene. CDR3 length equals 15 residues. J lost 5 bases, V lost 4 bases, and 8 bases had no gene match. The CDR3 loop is CASSRRQGPNNEQFF. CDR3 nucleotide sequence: TGCGCCAGCAGCCGCCGACAGGGGCCTAACAATGAGCAGTTCTTC.

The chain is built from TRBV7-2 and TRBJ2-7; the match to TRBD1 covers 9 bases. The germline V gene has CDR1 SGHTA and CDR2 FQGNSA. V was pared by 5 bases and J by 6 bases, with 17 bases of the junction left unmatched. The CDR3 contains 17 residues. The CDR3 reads CASSPPSAGTGLLEQYF. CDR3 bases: TGTGCCAGCAGCCCCCCATCTGCCGGGACAGGGCTCCTCGAGCAGTACTTC. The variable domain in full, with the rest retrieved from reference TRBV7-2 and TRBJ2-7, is GAGVSQSPSNKVTEKGKDVELRCDPISGHTALYWYRQSLGQGLEFLIYFQGNSAPDKSGLPSDRFSAERTGGSVSTLTIQRTQQEDSAVYLCASSPPSAGTGLLEQYFGPGTRLTVT.